The 2 T cell receptor beta chains below all came from one sample that was sequenced in a study of cytomegalovirus exposure and HLA in healthy donors. Vbeta (60) and Jbeta (13) primers were used in the PCR. Profiling relied on immunoSEQ multiplex PCR, and the TCRdb table lists in-frame clones only, not all of them. The table lists a few hundred thousand clones, 82% of them singletons. The sequenced material came from PBMCs. The receptor source for this set is a woman aged 40 to 50 in good health and CMV-seronegative.

V and J are TRBV2 and TRBJ1-1; TRBD1 might be the D (5 bases). Germline V lookup: CDR1 SNHLY, CDR2 FYNNEI. The V and J ends lost 4 bases and 1 base respectively, with 13 bases between them. The CDR3 has 15 residues. The CDR3 reads CASSGPGGTNTEAFF. For the CDR3, the DNA is TGTGCCAGCAGTGGACCGGGGGGGACGAACACTGAAGCTTTCTTT.

CDR3 coding DNA: TGCGCCAGCAGCTCGGGCCCCGAAAGCGGTAGCACAGATACGCAGTATTTT. This codes for CASSSGPESGSTDTQYF. The chain links TRBV5-1 to TRBJ2-3; the D gene is possibly TRBD2 (5 bases). CDR1 is SGHRS, CDR2 YFSETQ, per germline. This CDR3 is 17 amino acids long. V lost 3 bases and J lost 0, with 17 bases in between.